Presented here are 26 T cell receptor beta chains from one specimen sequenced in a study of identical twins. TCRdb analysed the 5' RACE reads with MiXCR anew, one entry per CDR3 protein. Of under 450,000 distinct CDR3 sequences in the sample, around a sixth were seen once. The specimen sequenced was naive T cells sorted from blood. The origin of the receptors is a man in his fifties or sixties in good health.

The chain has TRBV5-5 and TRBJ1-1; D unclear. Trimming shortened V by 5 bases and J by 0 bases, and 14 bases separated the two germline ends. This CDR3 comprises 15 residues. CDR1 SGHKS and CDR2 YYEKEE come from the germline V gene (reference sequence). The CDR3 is CASRLGPNMNTEAFF. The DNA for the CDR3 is TGTGCCAGCAGACTAGGTCCGAACATGAACACTGAAGCTTTCTTT.

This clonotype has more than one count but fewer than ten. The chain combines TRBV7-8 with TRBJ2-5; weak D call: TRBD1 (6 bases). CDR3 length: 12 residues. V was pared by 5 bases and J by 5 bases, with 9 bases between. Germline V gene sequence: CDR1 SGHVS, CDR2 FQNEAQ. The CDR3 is CASSHRAETQYF. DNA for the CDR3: TGTGCCAGCAGCCACAGGGCGGAGACCCAGTACTTC.

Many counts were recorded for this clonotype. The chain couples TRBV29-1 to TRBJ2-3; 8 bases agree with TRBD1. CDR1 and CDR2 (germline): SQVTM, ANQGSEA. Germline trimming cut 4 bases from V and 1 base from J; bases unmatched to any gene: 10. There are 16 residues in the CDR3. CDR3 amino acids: CSVAPLSGGGTDTQYF. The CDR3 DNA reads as TGCAGCGTTGCCCCCCTGTCAGGGGGCGGCACAGATACGCAGTATTTT.

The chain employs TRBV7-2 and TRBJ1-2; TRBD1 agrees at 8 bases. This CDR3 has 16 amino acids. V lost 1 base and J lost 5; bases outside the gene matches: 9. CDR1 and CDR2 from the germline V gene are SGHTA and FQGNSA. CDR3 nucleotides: TGTGCCAGCAGCTTAGTAGGTGGACAGGGTGGTTATGGCTACACCTTC. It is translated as CASSLVGGQGGYGYTF.

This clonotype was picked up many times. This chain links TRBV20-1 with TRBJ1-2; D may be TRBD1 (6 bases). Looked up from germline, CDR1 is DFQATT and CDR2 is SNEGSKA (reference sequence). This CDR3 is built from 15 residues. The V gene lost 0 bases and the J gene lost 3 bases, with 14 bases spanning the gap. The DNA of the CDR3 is TGCAGTGCTAGAGATCGTCAGGGGTTGGACTATGGCTACACCTTC. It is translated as CSARDRQGLDYGYTF.

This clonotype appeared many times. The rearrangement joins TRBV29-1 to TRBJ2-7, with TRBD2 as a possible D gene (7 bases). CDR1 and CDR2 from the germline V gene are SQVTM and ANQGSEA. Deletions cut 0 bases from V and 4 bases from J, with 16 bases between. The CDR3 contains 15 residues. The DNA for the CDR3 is TGCAGCGTTGAAGATCGCGGGAGAAGGGGGTACGAGCAGTACTTC. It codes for CSVEDRGRRGYEQYF.

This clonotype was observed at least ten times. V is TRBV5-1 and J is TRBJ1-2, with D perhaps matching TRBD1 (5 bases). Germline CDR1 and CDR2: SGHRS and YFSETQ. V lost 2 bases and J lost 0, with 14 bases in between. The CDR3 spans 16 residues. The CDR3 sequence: CASSFSAGLTNYGYTF. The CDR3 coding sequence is TGCGCCAGCAGCTTCAGCGCAGGGCTGACTAACTATGGCTACACCTTC.

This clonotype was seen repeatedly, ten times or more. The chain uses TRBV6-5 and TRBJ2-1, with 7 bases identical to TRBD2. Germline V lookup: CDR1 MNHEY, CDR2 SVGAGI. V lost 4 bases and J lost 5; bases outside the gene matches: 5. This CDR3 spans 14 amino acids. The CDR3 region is CASSLGTTDNEQFF. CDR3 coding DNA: TGTGCCAGCAGTTTGGGGACTACAGACAATGAGCAGTTCTTC.

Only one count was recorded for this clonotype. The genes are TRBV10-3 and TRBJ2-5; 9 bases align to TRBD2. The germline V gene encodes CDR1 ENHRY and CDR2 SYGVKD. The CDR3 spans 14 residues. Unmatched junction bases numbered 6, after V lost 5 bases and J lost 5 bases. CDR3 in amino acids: CAISNSGSQETQYF. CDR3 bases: TGTGCCATCAGTAATAGCGGGAGCCAGGAGACCCAGTACTTC.

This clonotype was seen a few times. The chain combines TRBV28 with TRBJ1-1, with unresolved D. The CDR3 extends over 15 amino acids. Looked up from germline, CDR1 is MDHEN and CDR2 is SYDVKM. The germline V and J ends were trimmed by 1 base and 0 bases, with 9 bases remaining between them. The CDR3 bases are TGTGCCAGCAGTTTATTCCTCAACTTGAACACTGAAGCTTTCTTT. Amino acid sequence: CASSLFLNLNTEAFF.

CDR3 DNA sequence: TGTGCCAGCAGAACCTTGAGGGCCCAGGGCAGAATGAACACTGAAGCTTTCTTT. This encodes CASRTLRAQGRMNTEAFF. J is TRBJ1-1 and V is TRBV28, with D perhaps TRBD1 (5 bases). Germline V gene lookup returns CDR1 MDHEN and CDR2 SYDVKM. Trimming took 6 bases from V and 0 from J, leaving 23 bases between them. This CDR3 is built from 18 residues.

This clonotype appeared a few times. The CDR3 is CASNDRDYSYEQYF. The CDR3 nucleotides are TGTGCCAGCAACGACCGGGACTACTCCTACGAGCAGTACTTC. V usage is TRBV12-3 or TRBV12-4 and J usage is TRBJ2-7; 7 nucleotides agree with TRBD2. The junction had 6 bases not matched to a gene; V was cut back by 7 bases and J by 0 bases. This CDR3 is 14 amino acids long.

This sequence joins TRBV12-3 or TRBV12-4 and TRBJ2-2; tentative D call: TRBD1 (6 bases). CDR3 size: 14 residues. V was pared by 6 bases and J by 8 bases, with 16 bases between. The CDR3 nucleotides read TGTGCCAGCAGGACAGGATGGGTCCGAGGGGAGCTGTTTTTT. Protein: CASRTGWVRGELFF.

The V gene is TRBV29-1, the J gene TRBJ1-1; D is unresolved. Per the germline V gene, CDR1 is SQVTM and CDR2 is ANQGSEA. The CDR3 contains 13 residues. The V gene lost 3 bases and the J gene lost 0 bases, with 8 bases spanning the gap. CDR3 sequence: CSVEGGVNTEAFF. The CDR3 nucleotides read TGCAGCGTTGAGGGCGGGGTGAACACTGAAGCTTTCTTT.

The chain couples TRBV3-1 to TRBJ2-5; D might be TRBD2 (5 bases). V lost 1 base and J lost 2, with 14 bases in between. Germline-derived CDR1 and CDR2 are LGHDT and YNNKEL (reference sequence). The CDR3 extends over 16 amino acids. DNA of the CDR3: TGTGCCAGCAGCCAAGTTCGCATTGAGGGACAAGAGACCCAGTACTTC. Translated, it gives CASSQVRIEGQETQYF.

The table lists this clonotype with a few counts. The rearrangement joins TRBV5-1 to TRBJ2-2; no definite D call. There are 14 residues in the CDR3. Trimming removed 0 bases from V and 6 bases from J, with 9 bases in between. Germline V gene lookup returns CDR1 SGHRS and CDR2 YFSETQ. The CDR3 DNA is TGCGCCAGCAGCTTGGCCCTTTCTGCCGGGGAGCTGTTTTTT. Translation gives CASSLALSAGELFF.

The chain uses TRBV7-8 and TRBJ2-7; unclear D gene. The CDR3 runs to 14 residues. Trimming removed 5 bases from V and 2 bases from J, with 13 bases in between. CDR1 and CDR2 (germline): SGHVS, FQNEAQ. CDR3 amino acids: CASSRLTLPYEQYF. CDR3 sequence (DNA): TGTGCCAGCAGCCGGTTAACCCTCCCCTACGAGCAGTACTTC.

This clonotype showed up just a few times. The CDR3 loop reads CSASNLRLRTEAFF. CDR3 DNA sequence: TGCAGTGCTTCTAACCTCCGGTTGAGGACTGAAGCTTTCTTT. The chain links TRBV20-1 to TRBJ1-1; D remains ambiguous. CDR1 DFQATT and CDR2 SNEGSKA come from the germline V gene (reference sequence). This CDR3 is 14 amino acids long. With 5 bases removed from V and 5 bases from J, the gap between germline ends came to 18 bases.

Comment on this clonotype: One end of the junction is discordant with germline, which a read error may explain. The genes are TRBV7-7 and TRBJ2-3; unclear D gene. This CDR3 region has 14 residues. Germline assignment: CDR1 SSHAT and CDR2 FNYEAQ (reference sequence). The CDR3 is CASSLNMGTDTQYF. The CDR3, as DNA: TGTGCTAGCAGCTTAAATATGGGGACAGATACGCAGTATTTT.

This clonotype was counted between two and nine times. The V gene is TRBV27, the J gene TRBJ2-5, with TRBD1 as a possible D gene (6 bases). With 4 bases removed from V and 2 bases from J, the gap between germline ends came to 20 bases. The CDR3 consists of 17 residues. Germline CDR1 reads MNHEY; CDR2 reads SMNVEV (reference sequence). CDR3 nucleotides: TGTGCCAGCAGTTCCTACACCCGACAGGATATACAAGAGACCCAGTACTTC. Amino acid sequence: CASSSYTRQDIQETQYF.

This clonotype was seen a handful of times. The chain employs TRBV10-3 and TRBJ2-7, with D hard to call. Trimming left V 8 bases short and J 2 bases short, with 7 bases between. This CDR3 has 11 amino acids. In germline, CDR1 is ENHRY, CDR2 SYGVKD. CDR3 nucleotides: TGTGCCATCGGGGAAACCTACGAGCAGTACTTC. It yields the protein CAIGETYEQYF.

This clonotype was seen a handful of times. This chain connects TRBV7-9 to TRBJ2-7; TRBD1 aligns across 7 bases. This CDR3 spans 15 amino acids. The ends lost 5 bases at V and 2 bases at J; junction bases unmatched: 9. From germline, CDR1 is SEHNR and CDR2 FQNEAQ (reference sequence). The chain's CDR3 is CASSPRTGSAYEQYF. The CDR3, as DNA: TGTGCCAGCAGCCCTCGGACAGGCTCGGCCTACGAGCAGTACTTC. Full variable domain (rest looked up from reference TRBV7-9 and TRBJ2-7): DTGVSQNPRHKITKRGQNVTFRCDPISEHNRLYWYRQTLGQGPEFLTYFQNEAQLEKSRLLSDRFSAERPKGSFSTLEIQRTEQGDSAMYLCASSPRTGSAYEQYFGPGTRLTVT.

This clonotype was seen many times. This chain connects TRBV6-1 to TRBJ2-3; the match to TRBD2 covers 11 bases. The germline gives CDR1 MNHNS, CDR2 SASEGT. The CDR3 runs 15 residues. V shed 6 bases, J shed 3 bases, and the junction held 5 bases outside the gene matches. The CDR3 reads CASSASGRRTDTQYF. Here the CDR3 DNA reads TGTGCCAGCAGCGCTAGCGGGAGGAGGACAGATACGCAGTATTTT.

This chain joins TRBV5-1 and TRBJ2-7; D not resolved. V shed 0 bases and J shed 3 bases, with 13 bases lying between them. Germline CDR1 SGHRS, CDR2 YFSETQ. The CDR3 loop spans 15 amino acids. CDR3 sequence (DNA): TGCGCCAGCAGCTTGGCCTCAAGCAGGCTCTACGAGCAGTACTTC. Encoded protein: CASSLASSRLYEQYF. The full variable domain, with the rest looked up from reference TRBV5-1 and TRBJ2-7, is KAGVTQTPRYLIKTRGQQVTLSCSPISGHRSVSWYQQTPGQGLQFLFEYFSETQRNKGNFPGRFSGRQFSNSRSEMNVSTLELGDSALYLCASSLASSRLYEQYFGPGTRLTVT.

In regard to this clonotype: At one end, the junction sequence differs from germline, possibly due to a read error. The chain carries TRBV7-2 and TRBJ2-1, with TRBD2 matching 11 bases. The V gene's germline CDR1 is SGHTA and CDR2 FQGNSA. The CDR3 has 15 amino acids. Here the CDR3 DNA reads TGTGCCAGCAGGTTAGCGGGAGGGGGCTACAATGAGCAGTTCTTC. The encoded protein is CASRLAGGGYNEQFF.

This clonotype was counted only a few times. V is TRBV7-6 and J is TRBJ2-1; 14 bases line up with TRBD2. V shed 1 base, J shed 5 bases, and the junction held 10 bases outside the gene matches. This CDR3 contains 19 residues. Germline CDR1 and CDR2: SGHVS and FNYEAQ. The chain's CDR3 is CASSLDGTSGRKGDNEQFF. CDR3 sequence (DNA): TGTGCCAGCAGCTTAGATGGGACTAGCGGGAGAAAGGGAGACAATGAGCAGTTCTTC.